This TCR beta chain was retrieved from a study of cytotoxic CD8 clonotypes in ibrutinib-treated CLL. Study as a whole: The samples contained roughly 240,000 productive templates on average. They also contained an average of around 94,000 productive rearrangements.

Overall study findings and caveats: The public clonotypes identified were infrequent and showed contraction or stability on treatment. Elevated clonality accompanied ibrutinib response, with a return toward baseline values at progression.

Assay: immunoSEQ multiplex PCR; the TCRdb copy retains only in-frame clones and omits some. The sample records about 89,000 clones, around 73% being singletons. CDR3 size: 13 residues. CDR1 SQVTM and CDR2 ANQGSEA come from the germline V gene. V lost 5 bases and J lost 5; bases outside the gene matches: 7. Points on this clone: Its antigen is not identified.

With cryopreserved PBMCs as the source, roughly 2 micrograms of genomic DNA went to TCR beta libraries. The chain links TRBV29-1 to TRBJ1-1, with 8 positions matching TRBD1. The source was PBMCs, collected after 12 months of ibrutinib treatment. The sequence was obtained from a human donor with chronic lymphocytic leukemia. CDR3 protein: CSVWTGSRTEAFF. CDR3 DNA sequence: TGCAGCGTTTGGACAGGGAGTAGGACTGAAGCTTTCTTT.